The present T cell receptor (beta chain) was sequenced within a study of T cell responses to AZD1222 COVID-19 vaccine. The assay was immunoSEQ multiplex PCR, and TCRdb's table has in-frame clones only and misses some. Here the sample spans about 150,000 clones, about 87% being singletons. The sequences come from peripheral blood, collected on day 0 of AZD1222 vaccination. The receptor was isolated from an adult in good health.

CDR3 sequence: CASRGDRGTYEQYF. As DNA, the CDR3 is TGTGCCAGCAGGGGGGACAGGGGAACCTACGAGCAGTACTTC. The rearrangement links TRBV6-5 to TRBJ2-7; 10 bases match TRBD1. The V gene's germline CDR1 is MNHEY and CDR2 SVGAGI. CDR3 length equals 14 residues. V lost 6 bases, J lost 2 bases, and 4 bases stayed unmatched.